The TCR beta chain described here comes from a study of yellow fever vaccine responses in identical twins. Whole-study results and caveats: Twin vaccine T cell responses reportedly seemed partly convergent, partly personalized.

The germline gives CDR1 SQVTM, CDR2 ANQGSEA. The CDR3 is made up of 13 amino acids. V lost 7 bases to trimming and J lost 0 bases, with 10 bases between them. Each CDR3 protein gets one entry after TCRdb re-called the RT-PCR reads with MiXCR. The profile shows about 16,000 distinct CDR3 sequences, approximately 78% of them singletons. Note on this clonotype: The antigen is undetermined.

The sequence was obtained from a woman younger than 30 who received the yellow fever vaccine. The chain links TRBV29-1 to TRBJ2-1; D gene ambiguous. The source material was T cells from blood (PBMCs), unsorted or a sorted subset (not recorded which), sampled before or after yellow fever vaccination (not recorded which). The CDR3 reads CSASTSSYNEQFF. In nucleotides, the CDR3 is TGCAGCGCCAGCACGAGCTCCTACAATGAGCAGTTCTTC.